The 20 T cell receptor beta chains listed next were all sequenced from one sample in a study of T cells in Graves' hyperthyroidism and ophthalmopathy. Amplification yielded TCR beta CDR3 regions, with RNA transcripts as the source. The TCR CDR3 first-round RT-PCR relied on the HTBI primer set. MiXCR, run by TCRdb on the multiplex PCR reads, gives a single entry per CDR3 protein. The repertoire consists of around 350,000 distinct CDR3 sequences, with roughly an eighth occurring once and the leading ten covering around a tenth. Sequenced sample: blood. The source of these receptors is a woman younger than 35 with Graves' hyperthyroidism.

The rearrangement uses TRBV20-1 and TRBJ2-1; D gene ambiguous. The CDR3 spans 13 residues. V lost 3 bases and J 6 bases, leaving 12 bases between the germline ends. Germline-derived CDR1 and CDR2 are DFQATT and SNEGSKA (reference sequence). DNA of the CDR3: TGCAGTGCTAGCGTCTTGCTTGGCAATGAGCAGTTCTTC. Protein: CSASVLLGNEQFF.

The sample holds many counts of this clonotype. The chain couples TRBV28 to TRBJ2-1, with D perhaps TRBD2 (6 bases). This CDR3 region has 15 residues. Germline V CDR1 and CDR2: MDHEN, SYDVKM. V lost 6 bases and J 6 bases, leaving 18 bases between the germline ends. CDR3 bases: TGTGCCAGCAGCCTCGCCTCTAGCGTTCTCAATGAGCAGTTCTTC. This translates into CASSLASSVLNEQFF. Filled out from reference TRBV28 and TRBJ2-1, the complete variable domain reads DVKVTQSSRYLVKRTGEKVFLECVQDMDHENMFWYRQDPGLGLRLIYFSYDVKMKEKGDIPEGYSVSREKKERFSLILESASTNQTSMYLCASSLASSVLNEQFFGPGTRLTVL.

This clonotype came up many times. The chain uses TRBV14 and TRBJ1-1; D is undetermined. V was pared by 3 bases and J by 5 bases, with 22 bases between. Looked up from germline, CDR1 is SGHDN and CDR2 is FVKESK. This CDR3 region has 17 residues. The CDR3 DNA sequence: TGTGCCAGCAGCCATTCACCCTGGGGAAGCTGGAGAACTGAAGCTTTCTTT. Translation: CASSHSPWGSWRTEAFF.

With regard to this clonotype: A read error may be the cause here, since a much bigger clone is one base away. The J gene is TRBJ1-6, the V gene TRBV6-9; D is perhaps TRBD1 (6 bases). Per germline, CDR1 MNHGY and CDR2 SVAAGI. The CDR3 consists of 15 residues. V was cut by 4 bases and J by 3 bases, with 10 bases left in between. The CDR3 nucleotides are TGTGCCAGCAGTTCAGGGGAAAGCTATAATTCACCCCTCCACTTT. Residues: CASSSGESYNSPLHF.

This clonotype was counted at least ten times. This chain connects TRBV6-1 to TRBJ2-7; D is perhaps TRBD1 (6 bases). Germline-derived CDR1 and CDR2 are MNHNS and SASEGT. The CDR3 is 15 amino acids. Trimming cost V 0 bases and J 4 bases, with 13 bases left between them. The CDR3 DNA follows: TGTGCCAGCAGTGAAGCGACAGGTGGGGTTTACGAGCAGTACTTC. Its translation: CASSEATGGVYEQYF.

In its sample, this clonotype was seen many times. For the CDR3, the DNA is TGTGCCAGCAGCCAAGTAGGGGGGATGAACACTGAAGCTTTCTTT. Translation gives CASSQVGGMNTEAFF. V usage is TRBV14 and J usage is TRBJ1-1; TRBD1 is a possible D gene (6 bases). The V end was cut by 1 base, the J end by 0 bases, with 9 bases between. The CDR3 loop spans 15 amino acids. Germline loops: CDR1 SGHDN, CDR2 FVKESK. Variable domain in full (rest from reference TRBV14 and TRBJ1-1): EAGVTQFPSHSVIEKGQTVTLRCDPISGHDNLYWYRRVMGKEIKFLLHFVKESKQDESGMPNNRFLAERTGGTYSTLKVQPAELEDSGVYFCASSQVGGMNTEAFFGQGTRLTVV.

The chain links TRBV4-1 to TRBJ1-3; TRBD1 agrees at 9 bases. The CDR3 loop spans 17 amino acids. Germline CDR1 reads MGHRA; CDR2 reads YSYEKL. V shed 2 bases and J 2 bases; nucleotides not matched to a gene: 7. CDR3 DNA: TGCGCCAGCAGCCAACCTCCGGGACAGGGTGCTGGAAACACCATATATTTT. This encodes CASSQPPGQGAGNTIYF.

In its sample, this clonotype was seen a few times. The gene calls are TRBV10-3 and TRBJ2-7; weak D call: TRBD1 (6 bases). This CDR3 is 13 amino acids long. Germline CDR1 and CDR2: ENHRY and SYGVKD. The ends were cut back, 6 bases at V and 1 base at J, with 10 bases in the middle. In DNA form, the CDR3 reads TGTGCCATCAGCCCGGACAGATCCTACGAGCAGTACTTC. Translation: CAISPDRSYEQYF.

Only a few counts were recorded for this clonotype. This likely comes from a read error, as the CDR3 has no conserved phenylalanine or tryptophan at its end. The chain carries TRBV28 and TRBJ2-5; no definite D call. Germline values: CDR1 MDHEN, CDR2 SYDVKM. Trimming removed 8 bases at V and 0 bases at J, with 19 bases between. CDR3 size: 16 residues. The CDR3: CASPPPYGTDQETQYL. Written as DNA, the CDR3 is TGTGCCAGCCCCCCTCCCTATGGAACAGACCAAGAGACCCAGTACCTC.

This clonotype showed up many times. The chain uses TRBV6-2 or TRBV6-3 and TRBJ2-1; possibly TRBD2 for D (6 bases). V shed 6 bases and J shed 1 base, with 13 bases lying between them. The CDR3 sequence is 15 residues long. Germline CDR1 MNHEY, CDR2 SVGEGT. The DNA for the CDR3 is TGTGCCAGCAGCTCACCCCGGGAGTCCTACAATGAGCAGTTCTTC. Amino acid sequence: CASSSPRESYNEQFF.

The chain employs TRBV12-3 or TRBV12-4 and TRBJ1-3; D remains unclear. The CDR3 runs 13 residues. V lost 8 bases and J lost 0, with 8 bases in between. This CDR3 reads CASCSLSGNTIYF. In DNA, the CDR3 is TGTGCCAGCTGTTCCCTCTCTGGAAACACCATATATTTT.

This clonotype was recorded many times. The V gene is TRBV27, the J gene TRBJ2-5; no definite D call. The ends were cut back, 3 bases at V and 1 base at J, with 9 bases in the middle. Germline V gives CDR1 MNHEY, CDR2 SMNVEV (reference sequence). This CDR3 contains 14 residues. CDR3 nucleotides: TGTGCCAGCAGTTTTTTGGGTTCCCAAGAGACCCAGTACTTC. Its protein product is CASSFLGSQETQYF.

Points on this clonotype: This sequence may be a read error, since a much larger clone differs from it by one base. V usage is TRBV6-2 or TRBV6-3 and J usage is TRBJ2-5; 13 nucleotides line up with TRBD2. The germline V gene has CDR1 MNHEY and CDR2 SVGEGT. The CDR3 totals 16 residues. CDR3 sequence reads: CASSSTLAGGQENQYF. The CDR3 DNA sequence: TGTGCCAGCAGCTCAACACTAGCGGGGGGGCAAGAGAACCAGTACTTC.

V gene TRBV20-1 combines with J gene TRBJ1-6; 7 nucleotides line up with TRBD1. The length of the CDR3 is 15 residues. The J segment lost 4 bases and the V segment lost 3 bases, leaving 6 bases of the junction unmatched. CDR1 is DFQATT and CDR2 is SNEGSKA in the germline V gene (reference sequence). The CDR3 DNA sequence: TGCAGTGCTAGCTTTCCGGGACAGTATAATTCACCCCTCCACTTT. Translated, it gives CSASFPGQYNSPLHF.

This clonotype was observed many times. This chain uses TRBV7-2 with TRBJ2-1; 8 positions agree with TRBD2. The CDR3 is 14 residues long. Trimming at V came to 5 bases and at J to 8 bases, leaving 8 bases not matched to a gene. Germline-derived CDR1 and CDR2 are SGHTA and FQGNSA. The CDR3 sequence is CASSLSGGGHEQFF. Here the CDR3 DNA reads TGTGCCAGCAGCCTTTCGGGGGGGGGCCATGAGCAGTTCTTC. The variable domain in full, completed from reference TRBV7-2 and TRBJ2-1, reads GAGVSQSPSNKVTEKGKDVELRCDPISGHTALYWYRQSLGQGLEFLIYFQGNSAPDKSGLPSDRFSAERTGGSVSTLTIQRTQQEDSAVYLCASSLSGGGHEQFFGPGTRLTVL.

At least ten counts were recorded for this clonotype. The J gene is TRBJ2-1, the V gene TRBV28; D is ambiguous. The CDR3 extends over 14 amino acids. Looked up from germline, CDR1 is MDHEN and CDR2 is SYDVKM. Trimming shortened V by 2 bases and J by 8 bases, and 13 bases separated the two germline ends. CDR3 sequence reads: CASSLTQDEDEQFF. The DNA for the CDR3 is TGTGCCAGCAGTTTAACCCAGGATGAGGATGAGCAGTTCTTC. Full variable domain (rest looked up from reference TRBV28 and TRBJ2-1): DVKVTQSSRYLVKRTGEKVFLECVQDMDHENMFWYRQDPGLGLRLIYFSYDVKMKEKGDIPEGYSVSREKKERFSLILESASTNQTSMYLCASSLTQDEDEQFFGPGTRLTVL.

This sequence joins TRBV20-1 and TRBJ1-6; a possible D gene is TRBD1 (6 bases). From germline, CDR1 is DFQATT and CDR2 SNEGSKA (reference sequence). The germline V and J ends were trimmed by 8 bases and 9 bases, with 17 bases remaining between them. The CDR3 is 13 amino acids. The DNA of the CDR3 is TGCAGTCCCTACAGGGTGGTGGGTTCACCCCTCCACTTT. Amino acid sequence: CSPYRVVGSPLHF.

This clonotype was counted ten times or more. The V gene is TRBV28, the J gene TRBJ1-1; D might be TRBD1 (5 bases). Trimming took off 6 bases at V and 1 base at J, with 12 bases between the two ends. Germline V CDR1 and CDR2: MDHEN, SYDVKM. The CDR3 is 14 amino acids. The CDR3 spells CASRWGTGNTEAFF. The DNA for the CDR3 is TGTGCCAGCAGATGGGGGACGGGGAACACTGAAGCTTTCTTT.

V gene TRBV12-3 or TRBV12-4 combines with J gene TRBJ2-1, with TRBD2 as a possible D gene (7 bases). Between the trimmed V and J ends, which lost 3 bases and 9 bases, there was a span of 12 bases. There are 13 residues in the CDR3. The CDR3 DNA reads TGTGCCAGCAGTTTGCGGGGGCAGGGTGAGCAGTTCTTC. Amino acids: CASSLRGQGEQFF.

The sample holds a few counts of this clonotype. This chain joins TRBV19 and TRBJ2-3; D is uncertain. CDR1 LNHDA and CDR2 SQIVND come from the germline V gene (reference sequence). The CDR3 has 17 amino acids. Deletions cut 1 base from V and 4 bases from J, with 18 bases between. CDR3 DNA: TGTGCCAGTAGTATAGGAACCAGAGACCGCGTGGCAGATACGCAGTATTTT. Translation gives CASSIGTRDRVADTQYF.